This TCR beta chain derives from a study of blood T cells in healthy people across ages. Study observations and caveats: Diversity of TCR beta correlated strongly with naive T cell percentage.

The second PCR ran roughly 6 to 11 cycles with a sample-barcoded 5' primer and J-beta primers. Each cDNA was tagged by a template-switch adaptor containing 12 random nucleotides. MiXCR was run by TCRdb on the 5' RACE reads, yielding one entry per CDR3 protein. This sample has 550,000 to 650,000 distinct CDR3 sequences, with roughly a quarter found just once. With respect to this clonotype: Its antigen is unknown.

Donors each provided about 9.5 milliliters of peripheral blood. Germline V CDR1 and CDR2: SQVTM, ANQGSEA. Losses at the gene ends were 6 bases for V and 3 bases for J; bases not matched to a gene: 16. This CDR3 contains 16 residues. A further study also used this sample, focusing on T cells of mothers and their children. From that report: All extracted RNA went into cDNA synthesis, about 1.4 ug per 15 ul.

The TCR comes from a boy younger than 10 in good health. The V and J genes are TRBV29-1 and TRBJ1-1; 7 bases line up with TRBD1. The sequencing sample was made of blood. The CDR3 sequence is CSVDIVPGQTDTEAFF. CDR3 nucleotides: TGCAGCGTCGATATCGTTCCGGGACAGACCGACACTGAAGCTTTCTTT.